The 18 T cell receptor beta chains listed next were all sequenced from one sample in a study of OX40 agonist ivuxolimab in advanced cancers. Library preparation used the immunoSEQ multiplex PCR assay. TCRdb re-hosts the immuneACCESS table, in-frame sequences only. Its copies lack some clones; in the studies checked, an unresolved V gene accounts for under half of them, and the cause for the rest is not known. The sample table records about 23,000 clones; roughly three quarters of these occur just once. The ten largest make up just over 2% of the sample. The sequenced sample was CD4+ or CD8+ T cells sorted from blood, obtained in a trial of the OX40 agonist ivuxolimab. The receptors derive from an adult with an advanced solid tumor such as melanoma, head and neck, liver or kidney cancer.

This clone has more than one count but fewer than ten. The CDR3 nucleotides are TGTGCCAGCAGGCCTGGGGCGAGAAACACCATATATTTT. Amino acid sequence: CASRPGARNTIYF. The chain has TRBV6-5 and TRBJ1-3; TRBD1 is a possible D gene (5 bases). This CDR3 is 13 amino acids long. CDR1 and CDR2 (germline): MNHEY, SVGAGI. V lost 6 bases and J 5 bases, leaving 11 bases between the germline ends.

The rearrangement links TRBV6-6 to TRBJ1-2, with D possibly TRBD1 on 5 matching bases. This CDR3 has 12 amino acids. Germline V gene data show CDR1 as MNHNY and CDR2 as SVGAGI (reference sequence). The V end lost 7 bases, the J end lost 4 bases, and 10 bases lay between the germline ends. The CDR3 spells CASTPDTYGYTF. In DNA, the CDR3 is TGTGCCAGCACTCCGGACACCTATGGCTACACCTTC.

The chain employs TRBV6-5 and TRBJ2-1; the D gene is possibly TRBD2 (7 bases). The V end was cut by 7 bases, the J end by 2 bases, with 12 bases between. Germline CDR1 is MNHEY and CDR2 is SVGAGI. The CDR3 has 14 residues. The CDR3 here is CASKGGTTYNEQFF. The CDR3 DNA reads as TGTGCCAGCAAAGGGGGGACTACCTACAATGAGCAGTTCTTC.

The genes are TRBV19 and TRBJ1-3, with D unresolved. This CDR3 is 12 amino acids long. The germline V gene encodes CDR1 LNHDA and CDR2 SQIVND (reference sequence). V gave up 6 bases and J gave up 3 bases, with 6 bases separating them. The CDR3 protein is CASRGGGNTIYF. For the CDR3, the DNA is TGTGCCAGTAGGGGAGGTGGAAACACCATATATTTT.

The rearrangement links TRBV6-7 to TRBJ2-6, with 7 bases fitting TRBD2. TRBV6-7 is flagged as an ORF with uncertain function. With V trimmed by 2 bases and J by 4 bases, 5 bases remained unmatched. The CDR3 totals 16 residues. The CDR3 bases are TGTGCCAGCAGTTACCACGGGGGGACCGGGGCCAACGTCCTGACTTTC. This encodes CASSYHGGTGANVLTF.

This chain uses TRBV10-1 with TRBJ2-2; D is perhaps TRBD2 (7 bases). The germline V gene encodes CDR1 WNHNN and CDR2 SYGVQD (reference sequence). This CDR3 contains 17 residues. Between the trimmed V and J ends, which lost 5 bases and 0 bases, there was a span of 16 bases. DNA for the CDR3: TGCGCCAGCAGTCCCCGGAGGGGGGGGGCGAACACCGGGGAGCTGTTTTTT. Its translation: CASSPRRGGANTGELFF.

This sequence joins TRBV7-8 and TRBJ1-1, with 9 bases matching TRBD1. Germline CDR1 is SGHVS and CDR2 is FQNEAQ. V dropped 7 bases and J dropped 3; count of bases not matched to a gene: 9. The CDR3 totals 15 residues. This CDR3 reads CASNIGTGLYTEAFF. The CDR3, as DNA: TGTGCCAGCAACATAGGGACAGGGCTTTACACTGAAGCTTTCTTT.

This chain joins TRBV19 and TRBJ1-3; 8 positions match TRBD1. Trimming at V came to 5 bases and at J to 2 bases, leaving 5 bases not matched to a gene. Germline-derived CDR1 and CDR2 are LNHDA and SQIVND (reference sequence). The CDR3 has 15 residues. Written as DNA, the CDR3 is TGTGCCAGTAGTGACAGGGGAGCCCCTGGAAACACCATATATTTT. This gives the protein CASSDRGAPGNTIYF.

The chain has TRBV18 and TRBJ1-4; no definite D call. Germline V CDR1 and CDR2: KGHSH, LQKENI. V gave up 2 bases and J gave up 0 bases, with 4 bases separating them. The CDR3 is 14 residues long. CDR3 loop: CASSPGATNEKLFF. CDR3 sequence (DNA): TGTGCCAGCTCACCAGGTGCAACTAATGAAAAACTGTTTTTT. Filled out from reference TRBV18 and TRBJ1-4, the complete variable domain reads NAGVMQNPRHLVRRRGQEARLRCSPMKGHSHVYWYRQLPEEGLKFMVYLQKENIIDESGMPKERFSAEFPKEGPSILRIQQVVRGDSAAYFCASSPGATNEKLFFGSGTQLSVL.

The CDR3 bases are TGTGCCAGCAGCTTGGACCGGGACAGGACAGGAAACACCATATATTTT. As protein: CASSLDRDRTGNTIYF. J is TRBJ1-3 and V is TRBV7-2, with 8 bases fitting TRBD1. The germline gives CDR1 SGHTA, CDR2 FQGNSA. V trimming: 3 bases; J trimming: 4 bases; junction bases outside the gene matches: 8. The CDR3 runs 16 residues.

The chain carries TRBV5-1 and TRBJ1-6; a weak D match, TRBD1 (6 bases). CDR1 and CDR2 from the germline V gene are SGHRS and YFSETQ. V lost 0 bases, J lost 11 bases, and 9 bases lay in between. This CDR3 region has 13 residues. CDR3 coding DNA: TGCGCCAGCAGCTTGGAGGGGGTAGCACCCCTCCACTTT. Its translation is CASSLEGVAPLHF.

V is TRBV4-2 and J is TRBJ2-3; 10 bases are shared with TRBD2. This CDR3 region has 16 residues. Germline V gene sequence: CDR1 LGHNA, CDR2 YNFKEQ. Trimming cost V 1 base and J 0 bases; bases outside gene matches: 1. The CDR3 DNA is TGTGCCAGCAGCCAAGCAGCGGGAGGGAGCACAGATACGCAGTATTTT. Encoded protein: CASSQAAGGSTDTQYF.

V gene TRBV19 combines with J gene TRBJ2-5; D possibly corresponds to TRBD2 (5 bases). The V and J ends lost 1 base and 5 bases respectively, with 14 bases between them. Germline V lookup: CDR1 LNHDA, CDR2 SQIVND (reference sequence). The CDR3 is 15 amino acids. In DNA form, the CDR3 reads TGTGCCAGTAGTATAGCTCGTCTACCGGGGGAGACCCAGTACTTC. Translation gives CASSIARLPGETQYF.

The chain has TRBV30 and TRBJ2-2, with D unresolved. Trimming cost V 3 bases and J 8 bases, with 7 bases left between them. The CDR3 is made up of 11 amino acids. CDR1 is GTSNPN, CDR2 SVGIG, per germline (reference sequence). The chain's CDR3 is CAWRSSGELFF. The CDR3 nucleotides are TGTGCCTGGAGGTCCTCGGGGGAGCTGTTTTTT. The entire variable domain, with the rest obtained from reference TRBV30 and TRBJ2-2, is as follows: SQTIHQWPATLVQPVGSPLSLECTVEGTSNPNLYWYRQAAGRGLQLLFYSVGIGQISSEVPQNLSASRPQDRQFILSSKKLLLSDSGFYLCAWRSSGELFFGEGSRLTVL.

The DNA for the CDR3 is TGTGCCATCAGCCCCGGACTAGCGGGAGGGAGCCCCTACGAGCAGTACTTC. It encodes CAISPGLAGGSPYEQYF. The chain carries TRBV10-3 and TRBJ2-7, with TRBD2 matching over 15 bases. Per the germline V gene, CDR1 is ENHRY and CDR2 is SYGVKD. The CDR3 contains 17 residues. V lost 6 bases, J lost 2 bases, and 8 bases stayed unmatched.

This chain connects TRBV6-5 to TRBJ2-7, with 10 bases identical to TRBD2. This CDR3 has 15 amino acids. Trimming took 2 bases from V and 3 from J; bases not matched to a gene: 4. The germline CDR1 and CDR2 sequences are MNHEY and SVGAGI. In DNA, the CDR3 is TGTGCCAGCAGTTACGGTACTAGCGGGGACTACGAGCAGTACTTC. Amino acids: CASSYGTSGDYEQYF.

V usage is TRBV5-8 and J usage is TRBJ2-5; 7 bases fit TRBD1. The germline V gene encodes CDR1 SGHTS and CDR2 YDEGEE. V lost 3 bases, J lost 4 bases, and 3 bases stayed unmatched. The CDR3 totals 13 residues. The CDR3 protein is CASSSDRRETQYF. In DNA form, the CDR3 reads TGTGCCAGCAGCTCGGACAGGCGAGAGACCCAGTACTTC.

This clone has a single count. The chain uses TRBV5-1 and TRBJ1-4; D gene unclear. V dropped 4 bases and J dropped 2 bases, with 12 bases sitting between them. Germline-derived CDR1 and CDR2 are SGHRS and YFSETQ. There are 15 residues in the CDR3. The CDR3 region has the DNA TGCGCCAGCAGCGTGTCGGGTAGGACTAATGAAAAACTGTTTTTT. Residues: CASSVSGRTNEKLFF.